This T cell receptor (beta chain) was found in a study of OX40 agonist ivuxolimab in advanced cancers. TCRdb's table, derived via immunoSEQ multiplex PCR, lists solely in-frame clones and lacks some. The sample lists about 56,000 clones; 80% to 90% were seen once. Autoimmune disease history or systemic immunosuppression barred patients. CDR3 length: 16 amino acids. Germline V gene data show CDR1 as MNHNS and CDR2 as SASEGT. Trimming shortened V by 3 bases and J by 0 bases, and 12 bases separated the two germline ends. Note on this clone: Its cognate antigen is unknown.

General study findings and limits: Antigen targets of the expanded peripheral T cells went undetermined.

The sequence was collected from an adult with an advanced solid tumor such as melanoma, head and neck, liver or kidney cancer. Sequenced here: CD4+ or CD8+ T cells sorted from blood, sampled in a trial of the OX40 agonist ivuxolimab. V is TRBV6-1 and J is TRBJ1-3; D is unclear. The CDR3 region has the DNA TGTGCCAGCAGTGAGGTCAGATCGACCTCTGGAAACACCATATATTTT. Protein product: CASSEVRSTSGNTIYF.